Below, 10 T cell receptor beta chains from the same sample are listed, as sequenced in a study of blood T cell repertoires in COVID-19. TCRdb keeps only in-frame clones here, not all; method: immunoSEQ multiplex PCR. The table records approximately 240,000 clones, 87% of them present only once. Sequencing used PBMCs or T cells enriched from blood (not recorded which). These receptors were collected from a woman aged 25 to 39 with acute COVID-19.

This clone has just a few counts. The V and J genes are TRBV12-3 or TRBV12-4 and TRBJ1-2; D might be TRBD1 (5 bases). CDR3 size: 12 residues. The V end lost 8 bases, the J end lost 5 bases, and 12 bases lay between the germline ends. The CDR3: CASSLKGYGYTF. The CDR3 coding sequence is TGTGCCAGCTCACTCAAGGGGTATGGCTACACCTTC.

The V and J genes are TRBV5-1 and TRBJ2-1; D unresolved. From germline, CDR1 is SGHRS and CDR2 YFSETQ. The CDR3 sequence is 16 residues long. V was pared by 0 bases and J by 0 bases, with 10 bases between. The CDR3 is CASSLAPAGSYNEQFF. CDR3 DNA sequence: TGCGCCAGCAGCTTGGCCCCAGCAGGCTCCTACAATGAGCAGTTCTTC.

V is TRBV29-1 and J is TRBJ2-7, with 9 positions matching TRBD1. The trim removed 4 bases at V and 2 bases at J, leaving 6 bases unmatched. The CDR3 has 14 residues. CDR1 is SQVTM, CDR2 ANQGSEA, per germline. In DNA, the CDR3 is TGCAGCGTTGGGGGACAGGGCGCAACCTACGAGCAGTACTTC. This codes for CSVGGQGATYEQYF.

The V gene is TRBV18, the J gene TRBJ2-5, with D unclear. V lost 6 bases and J lost 1, with 9 bases in between. This CDR3 has 13 residues. Germline V gene lookup returns CDR1 KGHSH and CDR2 LQKENI. CDR3 DNA: TGTGCCAGCTCCAGTCTGCCCCAAGAGACCCAGTACTTC. It yields the protein CASSSLPQETQYF.

This chain connects TRBV27 to TRBJ1-4; maybe TRBD1 (6 bases). Per the germline V gene, CDR1 is MNHEY and CDR2 is SMNVEV (reference sequence). The V and J ends lost 6 bases and 8 bases respectively, with 19 bases between them. The CDR3 consists of 15 residues. CDR3: CASSERRGGQEKLFF. The DNA for the CDR3 is TGTGCCAGCAGCGAACGCCGGGGGGGCCAGGAAAAACTGTTTTTT.

The rearrangement joins TRBV4-1 to TRBJ2-1; 8 bases line up with TRBD2. With 1 base clipped from V and 2 bases from J, the junction kept 4 bases outside the gene matches. This CDR3 is 16 amino acids long. Per germline, CDR1 MGHRA and CDR2 YSYEKL. CDR3 bases: TGCGCCAGCAGCCAAGTACTAGCGGCTACCTACAATGAGCAGTTCTTC. Amino acids: CASSQVLAATYNEQFF.

V gene TRBV11-2 combines with J gene TRBJ2-5, with TRBD2 matching over 9 bases. Unmatched junction bases numbered 12, after V lost 5 bases and J lost 5 bases. Germline values: CDR1 SGHAT, CDR2 FQNNGV. The CDR3 spans 16 residues. Here the CDR3 DNA reads TGTGCCAGCAGCGTGGGGGGAGCGGGAGGAGGGGAGACCCAGTACTTC. Translating it yields CASSVGGAGGGETQYF.

V gene TRBV5-8 combines with J gene TRBJ1-4, with 7 bases aligning to TRBD1. With 3 bases clipped from V and 4 bases from J, the junction kept 9 bases outside the gene matches. This CDR3 has 16 residues. The germline CDR1 and CDR2 sequences are SGHTS and YDEGEE. The CDR3 DNA is TGTGCCAGCAGCTCCGGGCGACAGGGCGGTAATGAAAAACTGTTTTTT. As protein: CASSSGRQGGNEKLFF.

CDR3 sequence: CASRVSSGNTIYF. Here the CDR3 DNA reads TGTGCCAGCAGGGTGAGCTCTGGAAACACCATATATTTT. The chain links TRBV12-3 or TRBV12-4 to TRBJ1-3; D is unclear. The CDR3 length is 13 residues. V shed 6 bases and J shed 0 bases, with 6 bases lying between them.

In its sample, this clone was seen once. V gene TRBV10-3 combines with J gene TRBJ1-5, with 7 bases matching TRBD1. Germline loops: CDR1 ENHRY, CDR2 SYGVKD. V lost 0 bases and J lost 9; bases outside the gene matches: 14. The CDR3 runs to 17 residues. The CDR3 here is CAISESLGRGARRPQHF. Written as DNA, the CDR3 is TGTGCCATCAGTGAGTCTTTGGGCAGGGGGGCCCGGCGGCCCCAGCATTTT.